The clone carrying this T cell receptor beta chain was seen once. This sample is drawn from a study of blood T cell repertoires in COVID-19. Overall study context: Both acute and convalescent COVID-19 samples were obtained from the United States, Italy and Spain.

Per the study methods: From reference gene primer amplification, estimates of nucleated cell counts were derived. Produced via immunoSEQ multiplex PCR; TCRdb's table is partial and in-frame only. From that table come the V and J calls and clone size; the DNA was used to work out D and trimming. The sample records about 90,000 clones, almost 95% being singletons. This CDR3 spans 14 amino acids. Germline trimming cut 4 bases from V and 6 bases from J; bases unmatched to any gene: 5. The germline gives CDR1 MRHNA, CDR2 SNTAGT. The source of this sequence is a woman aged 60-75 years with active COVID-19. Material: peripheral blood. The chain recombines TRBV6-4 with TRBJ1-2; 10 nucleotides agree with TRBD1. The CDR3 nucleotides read TGTGCCAGCAGTGCGACAGGGGGCGCGGATGGCTACACCTTC. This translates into CASSATGGADGYTF.